Sequencing of this TCR beta chain was carried out in a study of blood T cell repertoires in COVID-19. Study information: The origin of the acute and convalescent COVID-19 samples was the United States, Italy and Spain.

Methods used by the authors: Reference gene primer amplification gave nucleated cell count estimates. Data came from immunoSEQ multiplex PCR; TCRdb stores just in-frame clones and leaves some out. V and J calls and clone size follow that table, whereas D and trimming were derived from the DNA. Of tens of thousands of clones in the sample, approximately 83% were seen once. V was clipped by 1 base and J by 5 bases, with 11 bases between them. From germline, CDR1 is SGHTA and CDR2 FQGNSA. CDR3 size: 14 residues. This clone was found a few times. This sequence joins TRBV7-2 and TRBJ1-1; D may be TRBD1 (5 bases). The clonotype originates from a human donor in a cohort sampled during active COVID-19. The sample taken for sequencing was peripheral blood. The CDR3: CASSLGGVGTEAFF. CDR3 DNA sequence: TGTGCCAGCAGCTTAGGGGGCGTTGGGACTGAAGCTTTCTTT.